A selection of T cell receptor beta chains follows, all from one sample in a study of shared clonotypes between healthy human individuals. TCRdb's copy holds only in-frame clones and misses some; the assay was immunoSEQ multiplex PCR. This sample has some 1.4 million clones, with roughly 96% found just once. The sequenced material came from naive CD4+ T cells sorted from blood. These receptors were obtained from a man between 25 and 39 years old in good health. CDR3s include the opening cysteine and the closing phenylalanine or tryptophan. The D gene is left open where the match is weak. Size is omitted from some rows. Given values are once, few, many or a class for expanded clones.

V,size,J,D,CDR3,DNA
TRBV5-1,NA,TRBJ2-7,NA,CASSLGGPSRRQYF,TGCGCCAGCAGCTTGGGGGGGCCTTCCCGACGGCAGTACTTC
TRBV28,NA,TRBJ2-2,NA,CATQEGIGELFF,TGTGCCACTCAGGAGGGCATCGGGGAGCTGTTTTTT
TRBV5-1,NA,TRBJ2-7,TRBD1,CASSFDGTGAWEQYF,TGCGCCAGCAGCTTTGACGGGACAGGGGCTTGGGAGCAGTACTTC
TRBV2,NA,TRBJ1-4,NA,CASSDEATNEKLFF,TGTGCCAGCAGTGATGAGGCAACTAATGAAAAACTGTTTTTT
TRBV7-3,NA,TRBJ2-2,NA,CASSLLATVAGELFF,TGTGCCAGCAGCTTATTAGCGACTGTAGCCGGGGAGCTGTTTTTT
TRBV4-2,NA,TRBJ2-1,TRBD1,CASSQGRDRGLSYNEQFF,TGTGCCAGCAGCCAAGGCCGGGACAGGGGGCTTTCCTACAATGAGCAGTTCTTC
TRBV15,once,TRBJ2-7,TRBD2,CATRRRLAQTYEQYF,TGTGCCACGAGACGAAGACTAGCGCAAACCTACGAGCAGTACTTC
TRBV29-1,NA,TRBJ2-7,NA,CSVEERGLGDEQYF,TGCAGCGTTGAAGAGAGGGGTCTGGGGGACGAGCAGTACTTC
TRBV2,NA,TRBJ1-1,NA,CASSEARGGSVEAFF,TGTGCCAGCAGTGAGGCGCGGGGGGGAAGTGTTGAAGCTTTCTTT
TRBV10-1,NA,TRBJ2-5,NA,CASSEIGWQETQYF,TGCGCCAGCAGTGAGATAGGCTGGCAAGAGACCCAGTACTTC
TRBV5-1,NA,TRBJ2-5,TRBD1,CASSLNTGEETQYF,TGCGCCAGCAGCTTGAATACAGGGGAAGAGACCCAGTACTTC
TRBV4-1,NA,TRBJ2-1,TRBD2,CASSQISGRAGNEQFF,TGCGCCAGCAGCCAAATTAGCGGGAGGGCGGGCAATGAGCAGTTCTTC
TRBV5-1,NA,TRBJ2-3,TRBD1,CASSQGQGTDTQYF,TGCGCCAGCAGCCAGGGACAGGGAACAGATACGCAGTATTTT
TRBV18,NA,TRBJ2-7,NA,CASSPRLLEQYF,TGTGCCAGCTCACCACGACTCTTGGAGCAGTACTTC
TRBV5-1,NA,TRBJ1-1,TRBD1,CASSLQGGNTEAFF,TGCGCCAGCAGCTTGCAGGGGGGCAACACTGAAGCTTTCTTT
TRBV18,NA,TRBJ1-1,NA,CASSPTQEGSNTEAFF,TGTGCCAGCTCACCAACGCAGGAGGGGTCGAACACTGAAGCTTTCTTT
TRBV7-7,once,TRBJ2-2,NA,CASSPRDKNTGELFF,TGTGCCAGCAGCCCCCGGGACAAAAACACCGGGGAGCTGTTTTTT
TRBV18,NA,TRBJ1-2,NA,CASSPPTAEIRGNGYTF,TGTGCCAGCTCACCACCGACAGCGGAAATTAGAGGGAATGGCTACACCTTC
TRBV14,NA,TRBJ2-3,TRBD2,CASSQTSGSRADTQYF,TGTGCCAGCAGCCAGACTAGCGGGAGTCGCGCAGATACGCAGTATTTT
TRBV28,NA,TRBJ2-5,NA,CASSSPGGRDQETQYF,TGTGCCAGCAGTTCCCCGGGTGGCAGAGACCAAGAGACCCAGTACTTC
TRBV4-1,few,TRBJ2-2,NA,CASSQITGELFF,TGCGCCAGCAGCCAAATCACCGGGGAGCTGTTTTTT
TRBV29-1,NA,TRBJ1-2,TRBD1,CSVAGRGLGYGYTF,TGCAGCGTTGCGGGCAGGGGGCTTGGCTATGGCTACACCTTC
TRBV2,NA,TRBJ2-2,NA,CASSEEGAGELFF,TGTGCCAGCAGTGAAGAGGGGGCCGGGGAGCTGTTTTTT
TRBV20-1,NA,TRBJ2-7,NA,CSGGRNYEQYF,TGCAGTGGGGGACGAAACTACGAGCAGTACTTC
TRBV27,NA,TRBJ2-7,NA,CASTSLGKMGTYEQYF,TGTGCCAGCACCTCGTTGGGAAAAATGGGCACCTACGAGCAGTACTTC
TRBV28,NA,TRBJ1-1,NA,CASSIVGLNGAFF,TGTGCCAGCAGTATAGTTGGGTTAAACGGGGCTTTCTTT